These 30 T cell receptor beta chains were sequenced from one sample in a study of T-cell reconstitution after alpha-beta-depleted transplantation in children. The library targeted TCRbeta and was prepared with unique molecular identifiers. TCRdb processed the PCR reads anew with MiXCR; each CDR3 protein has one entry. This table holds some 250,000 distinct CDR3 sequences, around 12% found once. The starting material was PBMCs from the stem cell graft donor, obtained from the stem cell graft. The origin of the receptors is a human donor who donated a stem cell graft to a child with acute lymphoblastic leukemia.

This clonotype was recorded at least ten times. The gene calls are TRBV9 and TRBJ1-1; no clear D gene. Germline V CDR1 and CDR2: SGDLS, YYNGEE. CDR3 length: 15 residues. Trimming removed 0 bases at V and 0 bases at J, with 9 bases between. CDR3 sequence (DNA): TGTGCCAGCAGCGTAGAATTTTCGATGAACACTGAAGCTTTCTTT. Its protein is CASSVEFSMNTEAFF.

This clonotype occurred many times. The CDR3 sequence is CSARALAGGLNTDTQYF. The CDR3 nucleotides are TGCAGTGCTAGAGCCCTAGCGGGGGGGCTGAACACAGATACGCAGTATTTT. The chain carries TRBV20-1 and TRBJ2-3, with 12 positions matching TRBD2. V trimming: 1 base; J trimming: 2 bases; junction bases outside the gene matches: 7. This CDR3 has 17 residues. The germline CDR1 and CDR2 sequences are DFQATT and SNEGSKA (reference sequence).

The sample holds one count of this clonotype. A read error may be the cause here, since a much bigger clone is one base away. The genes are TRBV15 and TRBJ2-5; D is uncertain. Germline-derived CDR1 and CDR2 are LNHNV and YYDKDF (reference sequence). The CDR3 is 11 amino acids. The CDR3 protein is CAASAKETQYF. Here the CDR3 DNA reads TGTGCCGCCAGCGCCAAAGAGACCCAGTACTTC.

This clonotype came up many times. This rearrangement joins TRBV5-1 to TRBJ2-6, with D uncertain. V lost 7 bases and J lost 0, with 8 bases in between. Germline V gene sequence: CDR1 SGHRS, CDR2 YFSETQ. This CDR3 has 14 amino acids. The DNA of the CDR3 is TGCGCCAGCCAAACGGGCTCTGGGGCCAACGTCCTGACTTTC. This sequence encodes CASQTGSGANVLTF.

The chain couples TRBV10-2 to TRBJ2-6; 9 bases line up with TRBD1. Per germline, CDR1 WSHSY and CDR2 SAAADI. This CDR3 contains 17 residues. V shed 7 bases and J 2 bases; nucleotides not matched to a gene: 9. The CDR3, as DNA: TGCGCCAGCAAGGCGGGACAGGGCAGTCCTGGGGCCAACGTCCTGACTTTC. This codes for CASKAGQGSPGANVLTF.

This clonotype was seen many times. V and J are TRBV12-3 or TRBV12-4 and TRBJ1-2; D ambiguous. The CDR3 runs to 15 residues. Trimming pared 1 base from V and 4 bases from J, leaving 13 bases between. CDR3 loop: CASSLGPALIYGYTF. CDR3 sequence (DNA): TGTGCCAGCAGTTTAGGGCCCGCTCTTATCTATGGCTACACCTTC.

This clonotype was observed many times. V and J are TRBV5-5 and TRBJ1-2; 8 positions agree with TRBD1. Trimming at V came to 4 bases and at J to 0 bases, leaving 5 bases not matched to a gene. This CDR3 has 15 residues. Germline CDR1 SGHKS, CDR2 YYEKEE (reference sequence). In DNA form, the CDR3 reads TGTGCCAGCAGCCCGACGACAGGGGCTAACTATGGCTACACCTTC. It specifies CASSPTTGANYGYTF.

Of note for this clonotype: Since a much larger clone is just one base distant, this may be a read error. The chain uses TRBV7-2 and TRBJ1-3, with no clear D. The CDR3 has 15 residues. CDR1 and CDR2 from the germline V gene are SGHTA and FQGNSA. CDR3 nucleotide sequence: TGTGCCAGCAGCCCGCTTCTCATCTCTCGAAACACCATATATTTT. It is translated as CASSPLLISRNTIYF.

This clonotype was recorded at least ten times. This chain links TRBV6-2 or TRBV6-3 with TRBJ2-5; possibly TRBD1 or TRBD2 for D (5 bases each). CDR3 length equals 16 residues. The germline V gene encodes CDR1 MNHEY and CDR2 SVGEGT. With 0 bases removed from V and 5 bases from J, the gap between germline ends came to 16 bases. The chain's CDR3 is CASSYSVWGRVETQYF. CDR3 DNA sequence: TGTGCCAGCAGTTACTCGGTCTGGGGACGAGTGGAGACCCAGTACTTC.

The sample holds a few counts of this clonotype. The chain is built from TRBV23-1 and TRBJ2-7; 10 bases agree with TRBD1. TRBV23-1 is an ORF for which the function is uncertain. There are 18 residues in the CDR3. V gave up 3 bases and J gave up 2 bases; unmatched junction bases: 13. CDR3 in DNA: TGCGCCAGCAGTCATGACCACGACCGGGACAGGGGCACCTACGAGCAGTACTTC. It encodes CASSHDHDRDRGTYEQYF.

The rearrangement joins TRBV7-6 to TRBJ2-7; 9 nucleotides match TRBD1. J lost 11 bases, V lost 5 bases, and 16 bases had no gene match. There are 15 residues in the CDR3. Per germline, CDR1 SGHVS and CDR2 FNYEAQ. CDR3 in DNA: TGTGCCAGCAGCCCCAACCTCGAACAGGGGGCGGATAAGTACTTC. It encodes CASSPNLEQGADKYF.

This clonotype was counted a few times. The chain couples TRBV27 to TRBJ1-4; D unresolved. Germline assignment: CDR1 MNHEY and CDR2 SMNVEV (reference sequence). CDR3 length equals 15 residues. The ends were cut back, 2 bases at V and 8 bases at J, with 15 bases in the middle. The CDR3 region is CASSLRYRSPEKLFF. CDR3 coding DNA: TGTGCCAGCAGTTTAAGATATCGGTCCCCCGAAAAACTGTTTTTT.

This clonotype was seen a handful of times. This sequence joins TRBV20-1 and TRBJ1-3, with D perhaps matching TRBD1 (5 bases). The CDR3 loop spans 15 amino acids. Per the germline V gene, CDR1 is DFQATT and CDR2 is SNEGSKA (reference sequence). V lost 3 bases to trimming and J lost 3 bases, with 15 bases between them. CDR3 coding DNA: TGCAGTGCTAGCACCGGCAGGGCCTTTGGAAACACCATATATTTT. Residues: CSASTGRAFGNTIYF.

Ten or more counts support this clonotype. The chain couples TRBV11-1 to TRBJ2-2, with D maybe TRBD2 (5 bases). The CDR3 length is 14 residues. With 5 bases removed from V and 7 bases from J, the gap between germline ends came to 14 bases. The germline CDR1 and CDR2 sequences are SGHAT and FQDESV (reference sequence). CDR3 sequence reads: CASSPQLRDGELFF. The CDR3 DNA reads TGTGCCAGCAGCCCCCAACTCCGGGACGGGGAGCTGTTTTTT. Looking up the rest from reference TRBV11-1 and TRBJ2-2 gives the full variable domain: EAEVAQSPRYKITEKSQAVAFWCDPISGHATLYWYRQILGQGPELLVQFQDESVVDDSQLPKDRFSAERLKGVDSTLKIQPAELGDSAMYLCASSPQLRDGELFFGEGSRLTVL.

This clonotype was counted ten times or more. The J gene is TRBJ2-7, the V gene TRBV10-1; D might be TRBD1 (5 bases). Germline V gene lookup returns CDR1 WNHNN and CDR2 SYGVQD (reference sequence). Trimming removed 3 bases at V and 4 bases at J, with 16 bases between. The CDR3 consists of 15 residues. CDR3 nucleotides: TGCGCCAGCAGTGACCCTCGCACAGGAGCGTACGAGCAGTACTTC. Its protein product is CASSDPRTGAYEQYF.

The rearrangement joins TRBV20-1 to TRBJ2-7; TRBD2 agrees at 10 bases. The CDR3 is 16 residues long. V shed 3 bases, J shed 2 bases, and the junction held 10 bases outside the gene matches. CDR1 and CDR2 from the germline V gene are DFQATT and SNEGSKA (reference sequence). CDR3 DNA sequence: TGCAGTGCTAGGGCGGCTAGCGGGAGTCCTCCCTACGAGCAGTACTTC. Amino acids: CSARAASGSPPYEQYF.

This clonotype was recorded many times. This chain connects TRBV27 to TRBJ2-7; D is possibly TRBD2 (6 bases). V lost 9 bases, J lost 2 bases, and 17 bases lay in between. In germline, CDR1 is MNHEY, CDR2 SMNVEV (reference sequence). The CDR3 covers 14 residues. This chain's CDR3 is CASGDRDFPYEQYF. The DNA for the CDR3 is TGTGCCAGTGGGGACCGGGACTTCCCCTACGAGCAGTACTTC.

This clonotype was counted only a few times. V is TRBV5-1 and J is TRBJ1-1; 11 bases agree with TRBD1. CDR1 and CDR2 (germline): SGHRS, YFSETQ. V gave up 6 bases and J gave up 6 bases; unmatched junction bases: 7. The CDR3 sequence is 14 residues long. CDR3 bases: TGCGCCAGCAACGGGGACAGGGGGTCTTCTGAAGCTTTCTTT. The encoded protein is CASNGDRGSSEAFF.

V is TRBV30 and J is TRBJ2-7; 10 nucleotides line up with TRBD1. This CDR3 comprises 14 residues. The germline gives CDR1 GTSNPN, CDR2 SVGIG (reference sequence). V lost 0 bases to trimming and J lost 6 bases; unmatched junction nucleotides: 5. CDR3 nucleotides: TGTGCCTGGAGTGTGGGGGACAGGGGTAGCGAGCAGTACTTC. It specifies CAWSVGDRGSEQYF.

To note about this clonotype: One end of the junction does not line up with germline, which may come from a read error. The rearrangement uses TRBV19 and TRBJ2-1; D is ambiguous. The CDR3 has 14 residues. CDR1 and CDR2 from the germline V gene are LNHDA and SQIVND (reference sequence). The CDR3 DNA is TGTGCCAGTAGTATAAGGCTAACCCCCAATGAGCACTTCTTC. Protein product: CASSIRLTPNEHFF.

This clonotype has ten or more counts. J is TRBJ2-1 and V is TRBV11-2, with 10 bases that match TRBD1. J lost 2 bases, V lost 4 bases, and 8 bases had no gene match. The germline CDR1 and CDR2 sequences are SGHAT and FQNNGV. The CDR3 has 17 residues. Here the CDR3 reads CASSSRGTGVPYNEQFF. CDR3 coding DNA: TGTGCCAGCAGCTCTAGAGGGACAGGGGTTCCCTACAATGAGCAGTTCTTC. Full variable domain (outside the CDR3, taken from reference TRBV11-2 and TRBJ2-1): EAGVAQSPRYKIIEKRQSVAFWCNPISGHATLYWYQQILGQGPKLLIQFQNNGVVDDSQLPKDRFSAERLKGVDSTLKIQPAKLEDSAVYLCASSSRGTGVPYNEQFFGPGTRLTVL.

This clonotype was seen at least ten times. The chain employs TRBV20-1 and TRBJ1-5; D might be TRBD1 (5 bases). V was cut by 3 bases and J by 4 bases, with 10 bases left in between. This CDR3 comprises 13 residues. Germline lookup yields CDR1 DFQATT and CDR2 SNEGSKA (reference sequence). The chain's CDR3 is CSASYGGNQPQHF. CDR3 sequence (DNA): TGCAGTGCTAGTTACGGGGGAAATCAGCCCCAGCATTTT.

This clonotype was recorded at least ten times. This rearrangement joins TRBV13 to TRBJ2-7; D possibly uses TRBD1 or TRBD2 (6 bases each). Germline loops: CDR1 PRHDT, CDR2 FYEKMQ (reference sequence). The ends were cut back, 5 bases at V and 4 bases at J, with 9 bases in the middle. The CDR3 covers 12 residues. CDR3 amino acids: CASSRGGYEQYF. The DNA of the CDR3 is TGTGCCAGCAGCCGAGGGGGGTACGAGCAGTACTTC.

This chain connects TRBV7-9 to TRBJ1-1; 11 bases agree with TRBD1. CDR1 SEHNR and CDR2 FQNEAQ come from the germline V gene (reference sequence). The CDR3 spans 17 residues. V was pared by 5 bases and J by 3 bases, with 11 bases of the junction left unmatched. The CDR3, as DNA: TGTGCCAGCAGCGCCAGTAGGACAGGGGGCCCTGACACTGAAGCTTTCTTT. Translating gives CASSASRTGGPDTEAFF.

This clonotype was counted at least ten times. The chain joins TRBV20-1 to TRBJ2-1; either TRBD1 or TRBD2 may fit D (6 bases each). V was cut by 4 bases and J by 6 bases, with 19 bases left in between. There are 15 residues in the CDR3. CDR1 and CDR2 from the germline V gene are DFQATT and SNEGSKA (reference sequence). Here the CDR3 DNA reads TGCAGTGCTAATTCGGGGGACCCAGGGGTCAATGAGCAGTTCTTC. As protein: CSANSGDPGVNEQFF.

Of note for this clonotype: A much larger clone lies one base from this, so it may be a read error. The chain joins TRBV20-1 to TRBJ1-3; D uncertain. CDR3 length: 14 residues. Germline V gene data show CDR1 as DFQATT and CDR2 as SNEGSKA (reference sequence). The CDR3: CSARDRRRINTMYF. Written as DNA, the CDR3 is TGCAGTGCTAGAGATCGGAGGAGAATCAACACCATGTATTTT.

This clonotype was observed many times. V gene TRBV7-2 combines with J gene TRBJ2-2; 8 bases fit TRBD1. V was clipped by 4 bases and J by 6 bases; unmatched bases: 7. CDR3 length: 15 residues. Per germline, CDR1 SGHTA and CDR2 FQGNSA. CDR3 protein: CASSSGYRGAGELFF. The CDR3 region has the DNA TGTGCCAGCAGCTCAGGCTACAGGGGGGCCGGGGAGCTGTTTTTT.

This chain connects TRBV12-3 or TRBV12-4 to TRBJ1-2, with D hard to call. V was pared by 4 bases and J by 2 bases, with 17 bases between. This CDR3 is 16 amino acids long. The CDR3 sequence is CASSCGLGSLNYGYTF. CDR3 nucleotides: TGTGCCAGCAGTTGCGGGTTGGGCAGCTTGAACTATGGCTACACCTTC.

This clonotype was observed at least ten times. Here the CDR3 DNA reads TGTGCCAGCCGGGACGGCCTAAACGGGGGCTACACCTTC. It is translated as CASRDGLNGGYTF. J is TRBJ1-2 and V is TRBV7-2; tentative D call: TRBD1 (5 bases). The germline V and J ends were trimmed by 8 bases and 8 bases, with 18 bases remaining between them. Germline V CDR1 and CDR2: SGHTA, FQGNSA. The CDR3 runs 13 residues. Combining the CDR3 with reference TRBV7-2 and TRBJ1-2 gives the whole variable domain GAGVSQSPSNKVTEKGKDVELRCDPISGHTALYWYRQSLGQGLEFLIYFQGNSAPDKSGLPSDRFSAERTGGSVSTLTIQRTQQEDSAVYLCASRDGLNGGYTFGSGTRLTVV.

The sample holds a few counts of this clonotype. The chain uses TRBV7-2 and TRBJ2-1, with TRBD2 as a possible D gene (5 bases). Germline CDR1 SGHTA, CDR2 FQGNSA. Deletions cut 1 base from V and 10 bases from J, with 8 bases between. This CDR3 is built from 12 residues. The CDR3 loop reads CASSLVWEEQFF. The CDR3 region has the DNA TGTGCCAGCAGCTTAGTATGGGAGGAGCAGTTCTTC.